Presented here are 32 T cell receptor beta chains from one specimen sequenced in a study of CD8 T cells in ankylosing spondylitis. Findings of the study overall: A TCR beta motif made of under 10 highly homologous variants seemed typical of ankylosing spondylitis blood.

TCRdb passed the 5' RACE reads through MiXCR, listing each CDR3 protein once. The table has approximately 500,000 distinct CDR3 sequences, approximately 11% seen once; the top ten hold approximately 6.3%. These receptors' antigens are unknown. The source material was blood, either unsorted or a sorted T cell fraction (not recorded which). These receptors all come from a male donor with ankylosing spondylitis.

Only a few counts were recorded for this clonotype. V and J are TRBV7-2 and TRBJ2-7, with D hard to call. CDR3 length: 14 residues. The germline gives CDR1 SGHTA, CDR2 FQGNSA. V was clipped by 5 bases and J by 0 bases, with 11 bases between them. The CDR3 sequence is CASSPAEPSYEQYF. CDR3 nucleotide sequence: TGTGCCAGCAGCCCGGCCGAACCCTCCTACGAGCAGTACTTC. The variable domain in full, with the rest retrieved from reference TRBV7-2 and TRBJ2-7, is GAGVSQSPSNKVTEKGKDVELRCDPISGHTALYWYRQSLGQGLEFLIYFQGNSAPDKSGLPSDRFSAERTGGSVSTLTIQRTQQEDSAVYLCASSPAEPSYEQYFGPGTRLTVT.

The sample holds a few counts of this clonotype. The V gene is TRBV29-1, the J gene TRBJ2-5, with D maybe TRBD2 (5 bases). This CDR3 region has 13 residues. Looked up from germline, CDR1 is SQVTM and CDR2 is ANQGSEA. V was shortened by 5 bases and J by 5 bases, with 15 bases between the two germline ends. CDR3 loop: CSVPGPPGETQYF. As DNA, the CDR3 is TGCAGCGTTCCGGGCCCCCCGGGGGAGACCCAGTACTTC.

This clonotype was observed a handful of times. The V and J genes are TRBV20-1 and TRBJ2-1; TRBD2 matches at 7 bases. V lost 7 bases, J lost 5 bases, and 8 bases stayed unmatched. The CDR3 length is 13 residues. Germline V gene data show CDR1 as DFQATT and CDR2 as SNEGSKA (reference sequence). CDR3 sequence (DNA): TGCAGTGTCCCGGGACTAATAAACAATGAGCAGTTCTTC. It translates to CSVPGLINNEQFF.

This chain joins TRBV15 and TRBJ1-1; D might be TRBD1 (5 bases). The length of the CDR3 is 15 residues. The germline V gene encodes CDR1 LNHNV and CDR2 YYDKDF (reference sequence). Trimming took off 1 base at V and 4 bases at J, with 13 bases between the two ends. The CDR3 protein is CATSRGGAGVTEAFF. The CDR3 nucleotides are TGTGCCACCAGCAGAGGAGGTGCGGGGGTCACTGAAGCTTTCTTT.

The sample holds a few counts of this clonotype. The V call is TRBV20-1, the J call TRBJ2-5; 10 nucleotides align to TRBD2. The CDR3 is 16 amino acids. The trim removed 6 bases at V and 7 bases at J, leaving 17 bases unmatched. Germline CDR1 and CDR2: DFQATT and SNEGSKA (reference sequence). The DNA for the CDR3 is TGCAGTGCCGGTACCGGGACTAGCGCTGCCAAGATGACCCAGTACTTC. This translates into CSAGTGTSAAKMTQYF.

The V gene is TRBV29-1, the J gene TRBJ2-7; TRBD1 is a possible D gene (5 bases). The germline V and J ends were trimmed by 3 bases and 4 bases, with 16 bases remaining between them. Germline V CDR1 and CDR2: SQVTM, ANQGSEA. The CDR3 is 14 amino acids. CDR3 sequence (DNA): TGCAGCGTTGAGGCGGAAGGGGTAGATTACGAGCAGTACTTC. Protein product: CSVEAEGVDYEQYF.

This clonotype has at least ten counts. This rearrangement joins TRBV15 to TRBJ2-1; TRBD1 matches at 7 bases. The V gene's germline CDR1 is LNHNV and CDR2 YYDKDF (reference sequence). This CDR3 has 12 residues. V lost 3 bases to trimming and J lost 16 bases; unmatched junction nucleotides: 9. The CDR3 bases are TGTGCCACCAGCAGCTCACAGGGGATCGTCTTCTTC. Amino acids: CATSSSQGIVFF.

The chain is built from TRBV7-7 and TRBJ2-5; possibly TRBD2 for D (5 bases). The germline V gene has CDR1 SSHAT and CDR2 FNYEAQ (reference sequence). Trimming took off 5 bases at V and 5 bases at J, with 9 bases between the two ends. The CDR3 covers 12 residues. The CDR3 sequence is CASSQLGETQYF. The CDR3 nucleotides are TGTGCCAGCAGCCAACTAGGGGAGACCCAGTACTTC. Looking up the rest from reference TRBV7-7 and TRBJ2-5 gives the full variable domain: GAGVSQSPRYKVTKRGQDVTLRCDPISSHATLYWYQQALGQGPEFLTYFNYEAQPDKSGLPSDRFSAERPEGSISTLTIQRTEQRDSAMYRCASSQLGETQYFGPGTRLLVL.

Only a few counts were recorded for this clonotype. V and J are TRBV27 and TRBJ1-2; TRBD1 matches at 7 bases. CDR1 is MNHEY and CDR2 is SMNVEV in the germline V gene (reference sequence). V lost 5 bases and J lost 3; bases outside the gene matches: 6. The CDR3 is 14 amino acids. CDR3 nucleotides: TGTGCCAGCAGTAAAGGACAGGATTACTATGGCTACACCTTC. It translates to CASSKGQDYYGYTF.

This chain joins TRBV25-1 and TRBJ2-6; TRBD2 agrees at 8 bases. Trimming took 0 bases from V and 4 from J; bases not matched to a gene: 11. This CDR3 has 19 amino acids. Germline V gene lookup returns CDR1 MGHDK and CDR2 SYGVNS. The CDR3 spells CASSEYVVAGSQGANVLTF. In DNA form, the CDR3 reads TGTGCCAGCAGTGAATATGTGGTAGCGGGATCGCAGGGGGCCAACGTCCTGACTTTC.

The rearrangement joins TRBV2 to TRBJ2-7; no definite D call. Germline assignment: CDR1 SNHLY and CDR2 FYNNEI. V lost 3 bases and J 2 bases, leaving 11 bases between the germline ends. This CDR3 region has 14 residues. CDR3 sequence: CASSEYSETYEQYV. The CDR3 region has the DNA TGTGCCAGCAGTGAGTATTCAGAAACCTACGAGCAGTACGTC.

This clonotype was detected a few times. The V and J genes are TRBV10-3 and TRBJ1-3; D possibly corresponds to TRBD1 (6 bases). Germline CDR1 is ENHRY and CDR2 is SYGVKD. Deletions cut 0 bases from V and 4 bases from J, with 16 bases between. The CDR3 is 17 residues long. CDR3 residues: CAISESTGANSGNTIYF. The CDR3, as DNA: TGTGCCATCAGTGAGTCGACGGGGGCCAATTCCGGAAACACCATATATTTT.

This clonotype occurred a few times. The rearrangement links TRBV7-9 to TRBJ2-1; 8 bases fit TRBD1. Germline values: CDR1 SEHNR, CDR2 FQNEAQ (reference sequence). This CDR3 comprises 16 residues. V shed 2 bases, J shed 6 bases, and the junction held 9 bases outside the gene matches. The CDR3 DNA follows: TGTGCCAGCAGCTTATTGGGCAGGGGGCCCCTCAATGAGCAGTTCTTC. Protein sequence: CASSLLGRGPLNEQFF.

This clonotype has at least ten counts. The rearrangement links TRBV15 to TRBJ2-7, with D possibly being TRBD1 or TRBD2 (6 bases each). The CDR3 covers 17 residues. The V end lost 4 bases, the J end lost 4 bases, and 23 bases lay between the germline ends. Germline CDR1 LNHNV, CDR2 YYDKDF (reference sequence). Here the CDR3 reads CATSKEPSGEDWYEQYF. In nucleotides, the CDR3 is TGTGCCACCAGCAAAGAACCTTCAGGGGAGGATTGGTACGAGCAGTACTTC. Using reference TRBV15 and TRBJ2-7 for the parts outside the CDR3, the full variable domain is DAMVIQNPRYQVTQFGKPVTLSCSQTLNHNVMYWYQQKSSQAPKLLFHYYDKDFNNEADTPDNFQSRRPNTSFCFLDIRSPGLGDTAMYLCATSKEPSGEDWYEQYFGPGTRLTVT.

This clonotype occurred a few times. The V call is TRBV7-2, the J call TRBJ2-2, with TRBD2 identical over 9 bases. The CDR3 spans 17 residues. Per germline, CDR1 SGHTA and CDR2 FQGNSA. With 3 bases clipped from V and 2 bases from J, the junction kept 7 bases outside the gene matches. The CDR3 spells CASSFLRGRDNTGELFF. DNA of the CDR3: TGTGCCAGCAGCTTTCTTCGCGGGAGGGACAACACCGGGGAGCTGTTTTTT. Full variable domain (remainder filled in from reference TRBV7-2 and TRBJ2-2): GAGVSQSPSNKVTEKGKDVELRCDPISGHTALYWYRQSLGQGLEFLIYFQGNSAPDKSGLPSDRFSAERTGGSVSTLTIQRTQQEDSAVYLCASSFLRGRDNTGELFFGEGSRLTVL.

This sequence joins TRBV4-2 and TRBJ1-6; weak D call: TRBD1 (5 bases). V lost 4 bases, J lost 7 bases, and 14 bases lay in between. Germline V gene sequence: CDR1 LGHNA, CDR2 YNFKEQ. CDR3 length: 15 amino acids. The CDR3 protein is CASSPRDRVNSPLHF. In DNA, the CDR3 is TGTGCCAGCAGCCCCCGGGACCGAGTAAATTCACCCCTCCACTTT.

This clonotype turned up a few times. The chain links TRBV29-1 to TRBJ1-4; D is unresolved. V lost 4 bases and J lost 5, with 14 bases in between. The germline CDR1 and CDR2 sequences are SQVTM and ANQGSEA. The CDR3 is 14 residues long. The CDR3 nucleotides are TGCAGCGTTGCCTGGGCGGGAGTCAATGAAAAACTGTTTTTT. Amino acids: CSVAWAGVNEKLFF.

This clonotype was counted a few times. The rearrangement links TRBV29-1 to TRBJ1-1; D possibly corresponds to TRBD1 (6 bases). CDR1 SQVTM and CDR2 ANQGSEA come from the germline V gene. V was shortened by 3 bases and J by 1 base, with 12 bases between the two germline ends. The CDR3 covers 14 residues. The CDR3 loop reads CSVEKSGQNTEAFF. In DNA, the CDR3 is TGCAGCGTTGAGAAATCGGGACAGAACACTGAAGCTTTCTTT.

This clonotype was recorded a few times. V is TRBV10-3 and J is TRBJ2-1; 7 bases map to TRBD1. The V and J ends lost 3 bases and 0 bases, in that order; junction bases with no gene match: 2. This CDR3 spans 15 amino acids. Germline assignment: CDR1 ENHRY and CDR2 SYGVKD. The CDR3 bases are TGTGCCATCAGTGACAGGGACAGCTCCTACAATGAGCAGTTCTTC. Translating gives CAISDRDSSYNEQFF.

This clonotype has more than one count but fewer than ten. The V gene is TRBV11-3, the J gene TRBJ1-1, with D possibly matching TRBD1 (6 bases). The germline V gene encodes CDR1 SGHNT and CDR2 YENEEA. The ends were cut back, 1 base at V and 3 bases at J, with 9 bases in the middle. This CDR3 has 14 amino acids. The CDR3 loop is CASSLVGADTEAFF. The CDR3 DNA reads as TGTGCCAGCAGCTTAGTGGGGGCGGACACTGAAGCTTTCTTT. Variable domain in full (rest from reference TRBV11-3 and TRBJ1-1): EAGVVQSPRYKIIEKKQPVAFWCNPISGHNTLYWYLQNLGQGPELLIRYENEEAVDDSQLPKDRFSAERLKGVDSTLKIQPAELGDSAVYLCASSLVGADTEAFFGQGTRLTVV.

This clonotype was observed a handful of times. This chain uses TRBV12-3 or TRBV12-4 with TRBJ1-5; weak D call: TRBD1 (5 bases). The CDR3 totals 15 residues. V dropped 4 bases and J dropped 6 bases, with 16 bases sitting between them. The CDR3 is CASSSRGTQGQPQHF. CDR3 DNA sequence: TGTGCCAGCAGTTCCCGAGGGACCCAAGGTCAGCCCCAGCATTTT.

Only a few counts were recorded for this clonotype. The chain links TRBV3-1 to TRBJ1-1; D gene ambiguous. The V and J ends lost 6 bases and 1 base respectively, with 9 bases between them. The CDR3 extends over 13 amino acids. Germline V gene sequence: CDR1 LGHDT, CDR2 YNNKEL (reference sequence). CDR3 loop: CASRLRRNTEAFF. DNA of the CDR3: TGTGCCAGCAGACTAAGAAGGAACACTGAAGCTTTCTTT.

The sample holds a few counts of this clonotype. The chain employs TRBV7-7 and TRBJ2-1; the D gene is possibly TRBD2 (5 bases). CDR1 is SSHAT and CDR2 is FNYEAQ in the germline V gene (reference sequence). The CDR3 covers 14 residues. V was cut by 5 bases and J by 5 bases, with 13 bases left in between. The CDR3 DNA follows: TGTGCCAGCAGCCCAGAGGTAGCGCACAATGAGCAGTTCTTC. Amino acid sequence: CASSPEVAHNEQFF. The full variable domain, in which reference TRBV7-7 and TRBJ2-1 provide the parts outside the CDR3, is GAGVSQSPRYKVTKRGQDVTLRCDPISSHATLYWYQQALGQGPEFLTYFNYEAQPDKSGLPSDRFSAERPEGSISTLTIQRTEQRDSAMYRCASSPEVAHNEQFFGPGTRLTVL.

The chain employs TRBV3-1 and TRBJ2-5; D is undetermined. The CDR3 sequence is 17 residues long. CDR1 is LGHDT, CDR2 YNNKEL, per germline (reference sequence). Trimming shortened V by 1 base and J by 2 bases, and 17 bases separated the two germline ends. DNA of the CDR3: TGTGCCAGCAGCCAAGGCCGGCGTAGGCATATACAAGAGACCCAGTACTTC. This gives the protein CASSQGRRRHIQETQYF.

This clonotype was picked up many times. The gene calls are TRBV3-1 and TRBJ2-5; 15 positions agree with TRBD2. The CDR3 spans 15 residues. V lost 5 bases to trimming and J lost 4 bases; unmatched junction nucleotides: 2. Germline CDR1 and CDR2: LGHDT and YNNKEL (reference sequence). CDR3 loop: CASSSGLAGGETQYF. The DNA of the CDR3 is TGTGCCAGCAGCTCGGGACTAGCGGGAGGAGAGACCCAGTACTTC.

CDR3 sequence: CSAGLAGHNEQFF. In DNA, the CDR3 is TGCAGCGCGGGACTAGCGGGGCACAATGAGCAGTTCTTC. The V gene is TRBV29-1, the J gene TRBJ2-1; TRBD2 matches 13 bases. Looked up from germline, CDR1 is SQVTM and CDR2 is ANQGSEA. This CDR3 is 13 amino acids long. V was clipped by 7 bases and J by 5 bases; unmatched bases: 2.

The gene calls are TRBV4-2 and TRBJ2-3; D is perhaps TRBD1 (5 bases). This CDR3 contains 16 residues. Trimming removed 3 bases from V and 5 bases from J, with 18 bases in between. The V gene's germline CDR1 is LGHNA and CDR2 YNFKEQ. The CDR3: CASSQVEGARKDTQYF. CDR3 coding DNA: TGTGCCAGCAGCCAGGTAGAAGGGGCGAGGAAAGATACGCAGTATTTT.

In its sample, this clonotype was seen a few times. Here the CDR3 DNA reads TGTGCCAGCAGATCGATGGGCACAGATACGCAGTATTTT. Translating gives CASRSMGTDTQYF. The rearrangement uses TRBV6-1 and TRBJ2-3; D is uncertain. Trimming shortened V by 6 bases and J by 1 base, and 8 bases separated the two germline ends. This CDR3 spans 13 amino acids. Germline V gene lookup returns CDR1 MNHNS and CDR2 SASEGT.

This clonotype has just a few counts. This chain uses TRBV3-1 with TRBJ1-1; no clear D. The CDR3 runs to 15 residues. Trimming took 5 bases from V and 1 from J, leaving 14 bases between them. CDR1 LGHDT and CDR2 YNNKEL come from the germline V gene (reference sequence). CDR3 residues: CASSSSDGGNTEAFF. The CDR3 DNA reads TGTGCCAGCAGCTCCTCGGACGGAGGGAACACTGAAGCTTTCTTT.

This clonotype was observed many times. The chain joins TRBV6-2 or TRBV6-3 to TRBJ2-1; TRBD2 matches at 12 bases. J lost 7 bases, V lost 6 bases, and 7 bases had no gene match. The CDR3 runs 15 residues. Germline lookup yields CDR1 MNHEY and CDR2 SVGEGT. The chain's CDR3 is CASSHLAGGPNEQFF. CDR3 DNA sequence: TGTGCCAGCAGCCACCTAGCGGGAGGGCCTAATGAGCAGTTCTTC.

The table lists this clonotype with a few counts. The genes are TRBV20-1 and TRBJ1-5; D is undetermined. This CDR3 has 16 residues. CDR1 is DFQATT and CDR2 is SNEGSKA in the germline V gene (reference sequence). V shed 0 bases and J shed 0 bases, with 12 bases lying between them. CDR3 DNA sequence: TGCAGTGCTAGAGAGGGTGGCGGATATAGCAATCAGCCCCAGCATTTT. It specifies CSAREGGGYSNQPQHF.

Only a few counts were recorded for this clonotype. The CDR3 spells CASSRDRHSGNTIYF. CDR3 nucleotides: TGTGCCAGCAGCCGGGACCGCCACTCTGGAAACACCATATATTTT. The J gene is TRBJ1-3, the V gene TRBV7-7; possible D gene TRBD1, 5 bases. Trimming took off 5 bases at V and 0 bases at J, with 11 bases between the two ends. Per the germline V gene, CDR1 is SSHAT and CDR2 is FNYEAQ (reference sequence). CDR3 length: 15 amino acids.